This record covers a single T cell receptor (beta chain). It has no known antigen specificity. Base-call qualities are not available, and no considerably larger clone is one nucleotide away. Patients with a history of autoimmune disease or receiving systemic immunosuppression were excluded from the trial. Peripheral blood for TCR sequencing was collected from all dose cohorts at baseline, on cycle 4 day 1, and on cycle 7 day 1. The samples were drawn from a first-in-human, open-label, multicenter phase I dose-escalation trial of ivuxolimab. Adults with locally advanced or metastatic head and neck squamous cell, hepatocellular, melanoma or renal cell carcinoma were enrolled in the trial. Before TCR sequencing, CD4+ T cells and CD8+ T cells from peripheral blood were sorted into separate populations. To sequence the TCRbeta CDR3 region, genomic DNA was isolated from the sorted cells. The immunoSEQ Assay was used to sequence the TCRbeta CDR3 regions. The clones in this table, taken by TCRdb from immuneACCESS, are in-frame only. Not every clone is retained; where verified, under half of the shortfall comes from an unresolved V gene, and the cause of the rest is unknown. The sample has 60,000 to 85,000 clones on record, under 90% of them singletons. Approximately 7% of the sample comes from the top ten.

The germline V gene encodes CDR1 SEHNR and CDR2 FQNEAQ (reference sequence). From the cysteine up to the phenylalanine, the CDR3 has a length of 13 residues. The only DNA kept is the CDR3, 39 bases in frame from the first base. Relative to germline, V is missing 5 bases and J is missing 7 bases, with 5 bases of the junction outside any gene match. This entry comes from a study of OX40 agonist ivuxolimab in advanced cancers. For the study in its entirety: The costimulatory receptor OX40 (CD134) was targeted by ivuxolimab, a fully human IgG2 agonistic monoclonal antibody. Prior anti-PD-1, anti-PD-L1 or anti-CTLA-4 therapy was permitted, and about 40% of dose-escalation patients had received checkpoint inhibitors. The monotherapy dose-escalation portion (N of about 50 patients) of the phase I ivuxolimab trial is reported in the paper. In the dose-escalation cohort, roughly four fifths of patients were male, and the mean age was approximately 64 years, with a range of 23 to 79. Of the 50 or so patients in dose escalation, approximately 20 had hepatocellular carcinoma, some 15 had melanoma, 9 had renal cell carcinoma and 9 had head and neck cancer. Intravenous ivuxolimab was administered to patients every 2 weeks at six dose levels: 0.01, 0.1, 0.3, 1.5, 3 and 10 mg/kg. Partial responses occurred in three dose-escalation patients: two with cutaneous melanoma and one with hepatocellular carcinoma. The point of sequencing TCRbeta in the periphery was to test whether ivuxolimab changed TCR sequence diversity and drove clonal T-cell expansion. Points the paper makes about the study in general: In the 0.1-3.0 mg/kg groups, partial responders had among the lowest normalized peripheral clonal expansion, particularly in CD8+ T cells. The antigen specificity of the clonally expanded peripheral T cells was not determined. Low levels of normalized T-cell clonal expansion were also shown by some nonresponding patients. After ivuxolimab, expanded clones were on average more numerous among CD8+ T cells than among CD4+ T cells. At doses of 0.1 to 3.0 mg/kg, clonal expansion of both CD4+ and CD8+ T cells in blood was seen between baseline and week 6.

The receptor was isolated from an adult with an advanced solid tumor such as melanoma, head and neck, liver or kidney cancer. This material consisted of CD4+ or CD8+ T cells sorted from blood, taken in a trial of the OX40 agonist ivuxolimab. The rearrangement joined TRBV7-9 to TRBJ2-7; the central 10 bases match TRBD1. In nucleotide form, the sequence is TGTGCCAGCAGCAAGGGACAGGGGTATGAGCAGTACTTC. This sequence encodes CASSKGQGYEQYF.